This passage covers 10 T cell receptor beta chains from one sample sequenced in a study of shared clonotypes between healthy human individuals. The repertoire was sequenced with immunoSEQ multiplex PCR; TCRdb's copy has only in-frame clones and lacks some. Of over a million clones in the sample, around 97% are singletons; the top ten hold 0.95% to 1.5%. The specimen was naive CD4+ T cells sorted from blood. The sample's subset: CD45RA+ positively selected. The receptors here all came from a man aged 30-40 years in good health.

This clone appeared a single time. This chain links TRBV7-8 with TRBJ2-2; no clear D gene. This CDR3 comprises 13 residues. The germline CDR1 and CDR2 sequences are SGHVS and FQNEAQ. V shed 4 bases and J shed 3 bases, with 6 bases lying between them. CDR3 sequence (DNA): TGTGCCAGCAGCTCCATAGACACCGGGGAGCTGTTTTTT. This encodes CASSSIDTGELFF.

V usage is TRBV18 and J usage is TRBJ2-1; 14 nucleotides match TRBD2. Germline V lookup: CDR1 KGHSH, CDR2 LQKENI. This CDR3 contains 18 residues. Trimming at V came to 3 bases and at J to 16 bases, leaving 20 bases not matched to a gene. The CDR3 nucleotides read TGTGCCAGCTCACCCGCAGGGATAATAGGGACTAGCGGGAGAATCGATTTCTTC. It codes for CASSPAGIIGTSGRIDFF.

The chain carries TRBV6-1 and TRBJ2-3; a weak D match, TRBD1 (6 bases). V was clipped by 6 bases and J by 5 bases, with 15 bases between them. Germline V gene sequence: CDR1 MNHNS, CDR2 SASEGT. This CDR3 region has 14 residues. The CDR3 region is CASSHDRPKDTQYF. In DNA form, the CDR3 reads TGTGCCAGCAGCCATGACAGGCCTAAAGATACGCAGTATTTT.

The chain links TRBV5-4 to TRBJ2-6; D is ambiguous. The V gene lost 5 bases and the J gene lost 0 bases, with 9 bases spanning the gap. This CDR3 has 15 amino acids. Germline V gene data show CDR1 as SGHNT and CDR2 as YYREEE (reference sequence). The CDR3: CASRKISSGANVLTF. The CDR3 DNA sequence: TGTGCCAGCAGAAAAATTAGCTCTGGGGCCAACGTCCTGACTTTC.

The genes are TRBV10-1 and TRBJ2-3; 9 nucleotides line up with TRBD1. Germline V gives CDR1 WNHNN, CDR2 SYGVQD (reference sequence). V lost 2 bases and J lost 5; bases outside the gene matches: 14. The CDR3 extends over 18 amino acids. The CDR3 sequence is CASSEGDRVEFIGDTQYF. The CDR3 DNA sequence: TGCGCCAGCAGTGAGGGGGACAGGGTCGAGTTTATCGGAGATACGCAGTATTTT.

The V gene is TRBV29-1, the J gene TRBJ2-5; D is unresolved. Trimming cost V 6 bases and J 0 bases, with 8 bases left between them. Germline V gene data show CDR1 as SQVTM and CDR2 as ANQGSEA. The length of the CDR3 is 12 residues. CDR3 nucleotides: TGCAGCGTCCGCGAGGACCAAGAGACCCAGTACTTC. Amino acid sequence: CSVREDQETQYF.

This clone has only one observation. The rearrangement links TRBV27 to TRBJ2-1; possibly TRBD2 for D (6 bases). CDR1 is MNHEY, CDR2 SMNVEV, per germline (reference sequence). V was shortened by 1 base and J by 9 bases, with 25 bases between the two germline ends. The CDR3 runs 18 residues. The CDR3 DNA sequence: TGTGCCAGCAGTTTATACAACCTCCGGGACTCCGGGCAAGGTGAGCAGTTCTTC. Its translation: CASSLYNLRDSGQGEQFF.

The J gene is TRBJ1-2, the V gene TRBV18, with 10 positions matching TRBD1. V shed 6 bases, J shed 6 bases, and the junction held 10 bases outside the gene matches. The CDR3 totals 15 residues. Germline values: CDR1 KGHSH, CDR2 LQKENI. CDR3 nucleotide sequence: TGTGCCAGCTCCGCCGGGACAGGGGACTGGGATGGCTACACCTTC. It codes for CASSAGTGDWDGYTF.

The rearrangement links TRBV28 to TRBJ2-1, with TRBD2 matching 9 bases. The CDR3 has 17 amino acids. V shed 2 bases and J 0 bases; nucleotides not matched to a gene: 5. CDR1 and CDR2 (germline): MDHEN, SYDVKM. The CDR3 DNA reads TGTGCCAGCAGTTTAAATAGCGGGAGCAGCTCCTACAATGAGCAGTTCTTC. Amino acid sequence: CASSLNSGSSSYNEQFF.

V and J are TRBV6-1 and TRBJ1-3; weak D call: TRBD1 (5 bases). This CDR3 region has 15 residues. V lost 6 bases and J 0 bases, leaving 12 bases between the germline ends. CDR1 and CDR2 (germline): MNHNS, SASEGT. The CDR3 DNA sequence: TGTGCCAGCAGCCGAGACAGATCCTCTGGAAACACCATATATTTT. Its protein is CASSRDRSSGNTIYF.